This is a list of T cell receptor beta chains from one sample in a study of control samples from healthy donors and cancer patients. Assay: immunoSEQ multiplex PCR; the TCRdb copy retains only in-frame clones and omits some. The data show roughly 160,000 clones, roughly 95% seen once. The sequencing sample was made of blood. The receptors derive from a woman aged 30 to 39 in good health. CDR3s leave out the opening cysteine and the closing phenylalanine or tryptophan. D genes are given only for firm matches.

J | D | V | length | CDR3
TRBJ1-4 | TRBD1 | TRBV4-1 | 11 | ASSQTGGGKLF
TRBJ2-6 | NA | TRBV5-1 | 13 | ASSLPISGANVLT
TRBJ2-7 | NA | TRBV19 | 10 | ASRQTRGEQY
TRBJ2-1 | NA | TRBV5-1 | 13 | ASSPGRADYNEQF
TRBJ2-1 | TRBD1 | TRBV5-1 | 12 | ASSFSDRGNEQF
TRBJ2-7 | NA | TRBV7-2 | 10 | ARGGDTYEQY
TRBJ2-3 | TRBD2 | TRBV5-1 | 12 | ASSSSGRTDTQY
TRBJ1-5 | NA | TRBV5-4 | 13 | ASSLGAGFDQPQH
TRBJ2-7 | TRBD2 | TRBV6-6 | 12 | ASSYSGGSYEQY
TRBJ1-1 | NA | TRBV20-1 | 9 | SARVNTEAF
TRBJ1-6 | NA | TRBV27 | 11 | ASSLMHRSPLH
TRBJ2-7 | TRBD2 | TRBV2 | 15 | ASSLGLAGGNSYEQY
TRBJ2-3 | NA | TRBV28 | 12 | ASITESSTDTQY
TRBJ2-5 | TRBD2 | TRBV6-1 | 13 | ASSELAGGPETQY